This entry is about one TCR beta chain. The sample belongs to a study of blood T cell repertoires in COVID-19. Study as a whole: Spain, Italy and the United States supplied samples that represented acute and convalescent COVID-19. Sources were T cells, B-cell-depleted T cells, or PBMCs; the material itself was cDNA or gDNA.

Study processing details: Amplification of reference gene primers was used by the study to estimate nucleated cell counts. Assay: immunoSEQ multiplex PCR; the TCRdb copy retains only in-frame clones and omits some. V and J calls and clone size are as listed in that table; D and trimming were resolved from the DNA. This repertoire shows 150,000 to 200,000 clones, 80% found once; its top ten account for approximately 6.9%. V was trimmed by 2 bases and J by 10 bases, leaving 10 bases between them. The germline V gene has CDR1 SGHTA and CDR2 FQGNSA. The CDR3 consists of 12 residues. The sequence was collected from a man in his fifties or sixties with acute or convalescent COVID-19. The chain carries TRBV7-2 and TRBJ2-3; possibly TRBD1 for D (6 bases). The sample comprised peripheral blood. CDR3 loop: CASSLRGKAQYF. Written as DNA, the CDR3 is TGTGCCAGCAGCTTAAGGGGGAAGGCGCAGTATTTT.